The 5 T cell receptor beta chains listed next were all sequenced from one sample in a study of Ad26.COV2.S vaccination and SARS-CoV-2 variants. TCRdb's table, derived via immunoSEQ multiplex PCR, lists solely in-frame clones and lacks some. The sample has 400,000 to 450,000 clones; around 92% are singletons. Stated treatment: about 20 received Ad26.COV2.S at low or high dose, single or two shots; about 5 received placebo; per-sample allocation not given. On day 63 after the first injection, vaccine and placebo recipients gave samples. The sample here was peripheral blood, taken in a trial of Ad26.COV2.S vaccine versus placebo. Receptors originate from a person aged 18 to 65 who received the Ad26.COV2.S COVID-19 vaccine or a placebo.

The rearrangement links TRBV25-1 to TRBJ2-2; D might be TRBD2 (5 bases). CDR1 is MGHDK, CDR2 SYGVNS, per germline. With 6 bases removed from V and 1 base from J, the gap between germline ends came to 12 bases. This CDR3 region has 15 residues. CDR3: CASSRTGLNTGELFF. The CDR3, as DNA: TGTGCCAGCAGCCGAACGGGGTTGAACACCGGGGAGCTGTTTTTT. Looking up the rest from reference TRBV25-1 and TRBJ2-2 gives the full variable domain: EADIYQTPRYLVIGTGKKITLECSQTMGHDKMYWYQQDPGMELHLIHYSYGVNSTEKGDLSSESTVSRIRTEHFPLTLESARPSHTSQYLCASSRTGLNTGELFFGEGSRLTVL.

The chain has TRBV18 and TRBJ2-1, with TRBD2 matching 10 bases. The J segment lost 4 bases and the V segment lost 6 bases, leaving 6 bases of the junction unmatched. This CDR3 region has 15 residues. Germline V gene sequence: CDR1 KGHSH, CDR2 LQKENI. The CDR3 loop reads CASSLAGGSYNEQFF. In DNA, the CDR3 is TGTGCCAGCTCCTTAGCGGGGGGATCGTACAATGAGCAGTTCTTC.

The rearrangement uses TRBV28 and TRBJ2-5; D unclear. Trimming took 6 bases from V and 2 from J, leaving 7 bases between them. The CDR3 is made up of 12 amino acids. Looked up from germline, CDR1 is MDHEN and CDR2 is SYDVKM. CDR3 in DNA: TGTGCCAGCAGCCCCCGGCAAGAGACCCAGTACTTC. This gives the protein CASSPRQETQYF.

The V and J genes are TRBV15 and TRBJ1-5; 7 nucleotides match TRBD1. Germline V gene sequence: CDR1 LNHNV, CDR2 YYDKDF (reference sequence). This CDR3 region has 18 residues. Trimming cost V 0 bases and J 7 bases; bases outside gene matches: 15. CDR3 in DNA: TGTGCCACCAGCAGAGATCGGGGAGAATACAGGGGTTTCCAGCCCCAGCATTTT. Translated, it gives CATSRDRGEYRGFQPQHF. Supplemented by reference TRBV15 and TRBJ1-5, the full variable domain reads DAMVIQNPRYQVTQFGKPVTLSCSQTLNHNVMYWYQQKSSQAPKLLFHYYDKDFNNEADTPDNFQSRRPNTSFCFLDIRSPGLGDTAMYLCATSRDRGEYRGFQPQHFGDGTRLSIL.

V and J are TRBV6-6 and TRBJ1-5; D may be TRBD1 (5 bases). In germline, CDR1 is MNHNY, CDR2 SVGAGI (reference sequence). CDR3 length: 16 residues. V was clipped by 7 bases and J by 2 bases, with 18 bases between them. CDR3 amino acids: CASTSGGASGNQPQHF. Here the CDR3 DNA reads TGTGCCAGCACCTCTGGGGGTGCCTCGGGCAATCAGCCCCAGCATTTT.